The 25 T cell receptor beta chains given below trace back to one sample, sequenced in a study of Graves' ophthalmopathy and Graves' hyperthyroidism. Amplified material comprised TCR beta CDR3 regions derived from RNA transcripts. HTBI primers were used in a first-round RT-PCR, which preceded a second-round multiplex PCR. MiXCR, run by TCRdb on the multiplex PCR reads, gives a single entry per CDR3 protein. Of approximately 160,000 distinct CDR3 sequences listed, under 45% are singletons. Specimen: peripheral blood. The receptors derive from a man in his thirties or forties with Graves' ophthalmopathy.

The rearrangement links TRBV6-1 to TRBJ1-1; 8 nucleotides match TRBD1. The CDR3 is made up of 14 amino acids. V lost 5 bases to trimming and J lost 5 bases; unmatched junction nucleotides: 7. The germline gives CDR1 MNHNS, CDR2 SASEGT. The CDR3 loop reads CASSRPGQVTEAFF. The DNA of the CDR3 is TGTGCCAGCAGTCGACCGGGACAGGTTACTGAAGCTTTCTTT.

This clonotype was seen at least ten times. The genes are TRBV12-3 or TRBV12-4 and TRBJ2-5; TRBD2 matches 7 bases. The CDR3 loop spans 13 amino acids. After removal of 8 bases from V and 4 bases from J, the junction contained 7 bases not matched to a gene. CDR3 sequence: CASGLVAGETQYF. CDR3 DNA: TGTGCCAGCGGATTGGTAGCGGGAGAGACCCAGTACTTC.

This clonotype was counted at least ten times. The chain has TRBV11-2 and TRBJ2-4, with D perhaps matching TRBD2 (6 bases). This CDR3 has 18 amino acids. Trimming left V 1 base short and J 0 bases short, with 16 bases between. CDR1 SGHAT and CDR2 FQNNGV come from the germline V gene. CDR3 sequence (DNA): TGTGCCAGCAGCTTAGGTCGCGGAATGGGACTAGCCAAAAACATTCAGTACTTC. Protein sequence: CASSLGRGMGLAKNIQYF.

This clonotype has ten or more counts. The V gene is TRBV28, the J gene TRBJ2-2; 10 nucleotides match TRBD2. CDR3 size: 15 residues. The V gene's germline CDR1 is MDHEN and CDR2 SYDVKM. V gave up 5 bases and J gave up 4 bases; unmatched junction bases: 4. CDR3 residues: CASSPGLAFTGELFF. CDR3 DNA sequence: TGTGCCAGCAGTCCGGGACTAGCGTTCACCGGGGAGCTGTTTTTT.

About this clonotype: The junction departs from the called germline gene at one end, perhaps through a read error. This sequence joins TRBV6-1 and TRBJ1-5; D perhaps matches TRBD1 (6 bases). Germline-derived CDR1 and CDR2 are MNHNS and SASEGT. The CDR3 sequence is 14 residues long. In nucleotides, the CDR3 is TGTGCCAGCGGGATGCAGGGGACTGATCAACCCCAGCATTTT. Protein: CASGMQGTDQPQHF.

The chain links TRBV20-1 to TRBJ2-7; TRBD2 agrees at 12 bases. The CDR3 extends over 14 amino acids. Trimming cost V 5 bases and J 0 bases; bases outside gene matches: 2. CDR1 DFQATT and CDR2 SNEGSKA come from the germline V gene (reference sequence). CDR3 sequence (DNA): TGCAGTGCTGAGACTAGCGGGAGCTCCTACGAGCAGTACTTC. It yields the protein CSAETSGSSYEQYF.

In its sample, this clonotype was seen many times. The CDR3 coding sequence is TGCAGTGCCACAGCGGGAGGGCCCCGGGAGACCCAGTACTTC. As protein: CSATAGGPRETQYF. The J gene is TRBJ2-5, the V gene TRBV20-1, with TRBD2 matching 10 bases. Germline CDR1 and CDR2: DFQATT and SNEGSKA (reference sequence). The CDR3 extends over 14 amino acids. After removal of 6 bases from V and 5 bases from J, the junction contained 9 bases not matched to a gene.

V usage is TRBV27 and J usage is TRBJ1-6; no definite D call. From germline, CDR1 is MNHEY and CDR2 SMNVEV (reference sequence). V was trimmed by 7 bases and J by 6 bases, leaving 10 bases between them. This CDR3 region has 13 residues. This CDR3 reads CASTSGGNSPLHF. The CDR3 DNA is TGTGCCAGCACTTCGGGTGGTAATTCACCCCTCCACTTT.

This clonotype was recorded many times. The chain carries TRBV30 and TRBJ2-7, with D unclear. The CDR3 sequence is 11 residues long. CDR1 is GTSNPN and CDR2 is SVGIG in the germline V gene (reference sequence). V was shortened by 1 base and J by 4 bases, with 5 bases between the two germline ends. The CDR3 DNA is TGTGCCTGGAGTGCCTCATACGAGCAGTACTTC. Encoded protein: CAWSASYEQYF.

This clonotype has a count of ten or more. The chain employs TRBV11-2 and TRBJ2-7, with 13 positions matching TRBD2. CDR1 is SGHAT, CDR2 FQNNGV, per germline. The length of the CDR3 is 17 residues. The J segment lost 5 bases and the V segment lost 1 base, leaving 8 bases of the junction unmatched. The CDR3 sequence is CASSLVLLAGGSHEQYF. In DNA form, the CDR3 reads TGTGCCAGCAGCTTAGTTCTACTAGCGGGAGGGTCCCACGAGCAGTACTTC.

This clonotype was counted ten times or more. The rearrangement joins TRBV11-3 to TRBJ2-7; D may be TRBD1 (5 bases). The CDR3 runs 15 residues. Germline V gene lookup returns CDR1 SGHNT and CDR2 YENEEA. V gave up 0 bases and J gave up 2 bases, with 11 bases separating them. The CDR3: CASSLDVGATYEQYF. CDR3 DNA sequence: TGTGCCAGCAGCTTAGATGTAGGGGCGACCTACGAGCAGTACTTC.

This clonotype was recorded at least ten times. The CDR3 DNA sequence: TGCAGCGCCCACGGCAGGGGAGAGCAGTACTTC. Translated, it gives CSAHGRGEQYF. The V call is TRBV29-1, the J call TRBJ2-7, with a weak D call TRBD1 (6 bases). Germline CDR1 SQVTM, CDR2 ANQGSEA. Deletions cut 7 bases from V and 7 bases from J, with 14 bases between. The CDR3 contains 11 residues.

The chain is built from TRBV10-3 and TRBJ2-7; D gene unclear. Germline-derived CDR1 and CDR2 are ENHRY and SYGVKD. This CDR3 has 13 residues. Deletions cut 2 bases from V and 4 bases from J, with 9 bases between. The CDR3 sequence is CAISEPSGYEQYF. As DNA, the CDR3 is TGTGCCATCAGTGAGCCGTCGGGTTACGAGCAGTACTTC.

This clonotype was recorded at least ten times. In DNA, the CDR3 is TGTGCCAGCAGCCAGACCCCAGGGACCCAGTACTTC. Its protein product is CASSQTPGTQYF. The chain recombines TRBV12-3 or TRBV12-4 with TRBJ2-5; D is ambiguous. The CDR3 spans 12 residues. V lost 6 bases and J 7 bases, leaving 12 bases between the germline ends.

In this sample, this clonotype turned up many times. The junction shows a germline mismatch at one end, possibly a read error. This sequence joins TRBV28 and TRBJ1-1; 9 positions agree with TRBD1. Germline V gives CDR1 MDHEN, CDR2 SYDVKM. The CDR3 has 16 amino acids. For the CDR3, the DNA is TGTGCCAGCACTTTACCGACAGGGGGTATGAACACTGAAGCTTTCTTT. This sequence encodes CASTLPTGGMNTEAFF.

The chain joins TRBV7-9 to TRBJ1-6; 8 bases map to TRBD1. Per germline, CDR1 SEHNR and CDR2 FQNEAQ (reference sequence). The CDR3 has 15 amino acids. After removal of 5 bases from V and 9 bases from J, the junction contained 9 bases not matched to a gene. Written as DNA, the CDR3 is TGTGCCAGCAGCCTAGAGATCAGGGGGCTTTCACCCCTCCACTTT. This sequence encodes CASSLEIRGLSPLHF.

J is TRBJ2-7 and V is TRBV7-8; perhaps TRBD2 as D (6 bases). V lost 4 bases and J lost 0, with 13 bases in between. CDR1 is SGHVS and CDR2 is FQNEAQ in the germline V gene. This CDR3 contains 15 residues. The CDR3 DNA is TGTGCCAGCAGCTATAGCGGAACCCTCTCCTACGAGCAGTACTTC. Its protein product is CASSYSGTLSYEQYF.

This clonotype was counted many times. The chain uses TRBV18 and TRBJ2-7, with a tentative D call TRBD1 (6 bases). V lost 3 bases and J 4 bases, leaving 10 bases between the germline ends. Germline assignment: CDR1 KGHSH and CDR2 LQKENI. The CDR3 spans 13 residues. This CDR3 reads CASSPGHIYEQYF. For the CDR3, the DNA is TGTGCCAGCTCACCGGGACACATTTACGAGCAGTACTTC.

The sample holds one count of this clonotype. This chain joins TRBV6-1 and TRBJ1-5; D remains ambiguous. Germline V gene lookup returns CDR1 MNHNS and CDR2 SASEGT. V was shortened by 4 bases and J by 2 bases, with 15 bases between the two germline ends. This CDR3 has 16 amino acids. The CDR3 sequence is CASSVYRNQGNQPQHF. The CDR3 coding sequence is TGTGCCAGCAGTGTCTACAGAAACCAGGGCAATCAGCCCCAGCATTTT.

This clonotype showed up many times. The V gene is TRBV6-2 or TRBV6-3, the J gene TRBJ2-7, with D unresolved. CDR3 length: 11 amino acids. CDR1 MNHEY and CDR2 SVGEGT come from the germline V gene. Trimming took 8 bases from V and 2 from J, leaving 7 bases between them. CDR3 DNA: TGTGCCAGCTCTCCCGCCTACGAGCAGTACTTC. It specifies CASSPAYEQYF.

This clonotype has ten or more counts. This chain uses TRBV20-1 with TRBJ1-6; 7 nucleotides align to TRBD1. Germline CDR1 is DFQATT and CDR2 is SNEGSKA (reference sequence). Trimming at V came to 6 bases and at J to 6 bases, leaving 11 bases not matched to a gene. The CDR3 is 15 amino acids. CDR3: CSARAAGQTNSPLHF. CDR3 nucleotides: TGCAGTGCCCGAGCGGCGGGACAGACTAATTCACCCCTCCACTTT.

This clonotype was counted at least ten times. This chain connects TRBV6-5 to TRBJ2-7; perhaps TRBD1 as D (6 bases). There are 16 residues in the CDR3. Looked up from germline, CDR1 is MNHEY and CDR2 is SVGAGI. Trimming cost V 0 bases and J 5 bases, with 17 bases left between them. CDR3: CASSYSTGSNRDEQYF. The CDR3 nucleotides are TGTGCCAGCAGTTACTCGACAGGCTCTAACAGGGACGAGCAGTACTTC.

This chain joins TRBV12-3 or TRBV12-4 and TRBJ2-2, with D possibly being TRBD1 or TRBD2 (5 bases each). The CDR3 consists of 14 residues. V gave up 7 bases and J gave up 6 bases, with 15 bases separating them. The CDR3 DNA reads TGTGCCAGCACAAATAAACGAGGGGCCGGGGAGCTGTTTTTT. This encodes CASTNKRGAGELFF.

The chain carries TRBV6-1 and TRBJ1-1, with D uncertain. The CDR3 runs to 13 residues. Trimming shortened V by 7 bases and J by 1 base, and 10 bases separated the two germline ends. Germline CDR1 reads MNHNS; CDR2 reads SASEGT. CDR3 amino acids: CASTVDGNTEAFF. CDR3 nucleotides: TGTGCCAGCACAGTTGACGGGAACACTGAAGCTTTCTTT.

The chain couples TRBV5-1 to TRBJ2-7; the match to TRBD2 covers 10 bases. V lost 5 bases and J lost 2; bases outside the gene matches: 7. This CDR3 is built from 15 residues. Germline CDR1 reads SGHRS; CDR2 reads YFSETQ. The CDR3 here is CASRSSGRDTYEQYF. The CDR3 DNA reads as TGCGCCAGCAGGTCGAGCGGGAGGGATACCTACGAGCAGTACTTC.